A single sample gave rise to the 15 T cell receptor beta chains below, sequenced in a study of T cell responses to AZD1222 COVID-19 vaccine. Only in-frame clones appear in the TCRdb table, and some are missing; sequencing was by immunoSEQ multiplex PCR. Of about 140,000 clones listed, approximately 91% were seen once; the top ten hold more than 1.5%. The material sequenced was peripheral blood, taken 28 days after the second AZD1222 dose. The origin of the receptors is an adult who received the AZD1222 COVID-19 vaccine.

The J gene is TRBJ2-7, the V gene TRBV29-1, with D perhaps matching TRBD2 (6 bases). In germline, CDR1 is SQVTM, CDR2 ANQGSEA. Between the trimmed V and J ends, which lost 5 bases and 1 base, there was a span of 15 bases. This CDR3 has 14 amino acids. The CDR3 loop is CSVSGRSGSYEQYF. CDR3 coding DNA: TGCAGCGTTTCGGGGAGGTCAGGATCCTACGAGCAGTACTTC.

The CDR3 protein is CASSLVGANVLTF. CDR3 DNA: TGTGCCAGCAGTTTAGTCGGGGCCAACGTCCTGACTTTC. The V and J genes are TRBV27 and TRBJ2-6; D is unclear. The CDR3 is made up of 13 amino acids. Germline lookup yields CDR1 MNHEY and CDR2 SMNVEV (reference sequence). V was pared by 2 bases and J by 4 bases, with 3 bases between.

The rearrangement joins TRBV10-1 to TRBJ2-2, with D perhaps TRBD2 (6 bases). Germline CDR1 reads WNHNN; CDR2 reads SYGVQD (reference sequence). This CDR3 comprises 14 residues. Deletions cut 6 bases from V and 1 base from J, with 9 bases between. CDR3 nucleotides: TGCGCCAGCAGGGCGGGATGGAACACCGGGGAGCTGTTTTTT. Its protein is CASRAGWNTGELFF.

CDR3 coding DNA: TGTGCCAGCAGTTATACAGGGGAACTCTATGGCTACACCTTC. Protein: CASSYTGELYGYTF. This rearrangement joins TRBV7-9 to TRBJ1-2; 7 positions agree with TRBD1. Germline V gene sequence: CDR1 SEHNR, CDR2 FQNEAQ (reference sequence). Trimming at V came to 6 bases and at J to 4 bases, leaving 8 bases not matched to a gene. CDR3 length: 14 amino acids.

The chain links TRBV19 to TRBJ2-1, with D perhaps assigned TRBD1 or TRBD2 (5 bases each). V lost 6 bases and J lost 5, with 14 bases in between. In germline, CDR1 is LNHDA, CDR2 SQIVND (reference sequence). The CDR3 has 14 residues. The CDR3 sequence is CASSLGTRNNEQFF. Written as DNA, the CDR3 is TGTGCCAGTAGCTTGGGGACCAGAAACAATGAGCAGTTCTTC.

The chain carries TRBV18 and TRBJ2-1; unclear D gene. V was cut by 6 bases and J by 1 base, with 13 bases left in between. CDR3 length equals 15 residues. Germline V gene lookup returns CDR1 KGHSH and CDR2 LQKENI. The CDR3 DNA is TGTGCCAGCTCCCCTACCTGGGGTTCCTACAATGAGCAGTTCTTC. Its translation is CASSPTWGSYNEQFF.

This sequence joins TRBV5-1 and TRBJ2-6; D remains ambiguous. Deletions cut 2 bases from V and 0 bases from J, with 6 bases between. Per the germline V gene, CDR1 is SGHRS and CDR2 is YFSETQ. This CDR3 is built from 15 residues. This chain's CDR3 is CASSLRLSGANVLTF. The CDR3, as DNA: TGCGCCAGCAGCTTACGTCTCTCTGGGGCCAACGTCCTGACTTTC.

The genes are TRBV24-1 and TRBJ2-3; D ambiguous. V was shortened by 5 bases and J by 2 bases, with 7 bases between the two germline ends. This CDR3 is 13 amino acids long. The germline V gene has CDR1 KGHDR and CDR2 SFDVKD. The CDR3 is CATSAQHTDTQYF. Written as DNA, the CDR3 is TGTGCCACCAGTGCCCAGCACACAGATACGCAGTATTTT.

This chain connects TRBV7-9 to TRBJ1-1, with a weak D call TRBD1 (5 bases). The CDR3 has 13 residues. V was pared by 7 bases and J by 1 base, with 10 bases between. Germline values: CDR1 SEHNR, CDR2 FQNEAQ (reference sequence). CDR3 in amino acids: CASKQAGNTEAFF. Here the CDR3 DNA reads TGTGCCAGCAAACAGGCGGGGAACACTGAAGCTTTCTTT. The entire variable domain, with the rest obtained from reference TRBV7-9 and TRBJ1-1, is as follows: DTGVSQNPRHKITKRGQNVTFRCDPISEHNRLYWYRQTLGQGPEFLTYFQNEAQLEKSRLLSDRFSAERPKGSFSTLEIQRTEQGDSAMYLCASKQAGNTEAFFGQGTRLTVV.

The chain uses TRBV19 and TRBJ1-4, with 11 bases fitting TRBD1. The length of the CDR3 is 16 residues. The germline gives CDR1 LNHDA, CDR2 SQIVND (reference sequence). V shed 3 bases and J 10 bases; nucleotides not matched to a gene: 10. The CDR3 sequence: CASSINGDRGRGKLFF. DNA of the CDR3: TGTGCCAGTAGTATCAACGGGGACAGGGGGAGAGGAAAACTGTTTTTT.

The chain employs TRBV4-2 and TRBJ2-7; the match to TRBD1 covers 7 bases. Germline trimming cut 0 bases from V and 7 bases from J; bases unmatched to any gene: 12. The CDR3 extends over 16 amino acids. The germline CDR1 and CDR2 sequences are LGHNA and YNFKEQ. The CDR3 reads CASSQEVNRGLGEQYF. The CDR3 coding sequence is TGTGCCAGCAGCCAAGAGGTCAACAGGGGATTAGGGGAGCAGTACTTC.

The chain joins TRBV11-1 to TRBJ1-2; the D gene is possibly TRBD1 (6 bases). The germline V gene has CDR1 SGHAT and CDR2 FQDESV (reference sequence). CDR3 size: 16 residues. V was trimmed by 5 bases and J by 5 bases, leaving 21 bases between them. In nucleotides, the CDR3 is TGTGCCAGCAGCCCCGCCTCCGAATACAGGGCGTATGGCTACACCTTC. This encodes CASSPASEYRAYGYTF.

Regarding this clone: Sequence at one end of the junction differs from germline and may be a read error. V usage is TRBV2 and J usage is TRBJ1-5; 7 bases agree with TRBD1. Germline V gene data show CDR1 as SNHLY and CDR2 as FYNNEI. CDR3 length equals 19 residues. The CDR3 spells CAGSGAGQMVGGSNQPQHF. The CDR3 DNA reads as TGTGCCGGCAGTGGCGCGGGACAGATGGTAGGAGGGAGCAATCAGCCCCAGCATTTT.

This clone was seen a few times. The chain links TRBV6-1 to TRBJ2-7; D unresolved. V shed 8 bases and J shed 3 bases, with 8 bases lying between them. Germline-derived CDR1 and CDR2 are MNHNS and SASEGT. This CDR3 comprises 11 residues. The CDR3 coding sequence is TGTGCCAGCGGTCCCAGCTACGAGCAGTACTTC. This encodes CASGPSYEQYF.

This sequence joins TRBV5-6 and TRBJ1-2; tentatively, D is TRBD1 (6 bases). There are 16 residues in the CDR3. V was trimmed by 5 bases and J by 0 bases, leaving 17 bases between them. Germline values: CDR1 SGHDT, CDR2 YYEEEE. CDR3 in DNA: TGTGCCAGCAGGCTCCTCGTGCAGGGGACTAACTATGGCTACACCTTC. Protein sequence: CASRLLVQGTNYGYTF. Together with reference TRBV5-6 and TRBJ1-2, the CDR3 gives the full variable domain: DAGVTQSPTHLIKTRGQQVTLRCSPKSGHDTVSWYQQALGQGPQFIFQYYEEEERQRGNFPDRFSGHQFPNYSSELNVNALLLGDSALYLCASRLLVQGTNYGYTFGSGTRLTVV.